Shown below are 29 T cell receptor beta chains from a single sample sequenced in a study of T-cell reconstitution after alpha-beta-depleted transplantation in children. Unique molecular identifiers were incorporated when the TCRbeta library was constructed. Each CDR3 protein is one row after TCRdb ran MiXCR on the PCR reads. The top ten hold under 30% of the sample, which has about 900,000 distinct CDR3 sequences, about 30% seen once. Sequenced material: PBMCs, mostly from graft donor cells, taken 360 days after TCRalphabeta/CD19-depleted stem cell transplant. These receptors all come from a boy in the first two years of life who had a stem cell transplant for SCID, so the T cells may come from the graft donor.

The chain is built from TRBV11-2 and TRBJ2-7; a weak D match, TRBD1 (6 bases). CDR1 SGHAT and CDR2 FQNNGV come from the germline V gene. The CDR3 has 14 amino acids. V was trimmed by 2 bases and J by 7 bases, leaving 15 bases between them. Here the CDR3 reads CASSLRSRGTEQYF. As DNA, the CDR3 is TGTGCCAGCAGCTTAAGGTCCAGGGGAACTGAGCAGTACTTC.

The chain couples TRBV6-1 to TRBJ2-3; 12 bases are a match to TRBD2. In germline, CDR1 is MNHNS, CDR2 SASEGT. This CDR3 is built from 17 residues. J was trimmed by 6 bases and V by 5 bases; bases with no gene match: 12. CDR3 in amino acids: CASSPGLAGQRGDTQYF. The CDR3 DNA is TGTGCCAGCAGTCCGGGACTAGCGGGTCAAAGAGGGGATACGCAGTATTTT.

This clonotype was counted only a few times. V and J are TRBV6-1 and TRBJ2-5; 7 bases are a match to TRBD1. This CDR3 has 15 residues. V lost 8 bases to trimming and J lost 0 bases; unmatched junction nucleotides: 9. Germline CDR1 and CDR2: MNHNS and SASEGT. This CDR3 reads CASARDREYQETQYF. DNA for the CDR3: TGTGCCAGCGCCCGGGACAGAGAGTACCAAGAGACCCAGTACTTC.

This clonotype was counted only a few times. The rearrangement uses TRBV20-1 and TRBJ2-1; the D gene is possibly TRBD2 (5 bases). CDR3 length: 14 amino acids. V lost 5 bases and J 4 bases, leaving 15 bases between the germline ends. Per germline, CDR1 DFQATT and CDR2 SNEGSKA (reference sequence). CDR3: CSALSGSAYNEQFF. In nucleotides, the CDR3 is TGCAGTGCTCTGAGCGGTTCGGCTTACAATGAGCAGTTCTTC.

The V and J genes are TRBV3-1 and TRBJ2-5; 7 positions agree with TRBD2. V trimming: 0 bases; J trimming: 2 bases; junction bases outside the gene matches: 6. The CDR3 spans 16 residues. CDR1 is LGHDT and CDR2 is YNNKEL in the germline V gene (reference sequence). CDR3 sequence: CASSQDASGLQETQYF. The CDR3 DNA sequence: TGTGCCAGCAGCCAAGATGCTAGCGGCTTACAAGAGACCCAGTACTTC.

In this sample, this clonotype turned up a few times. V gene TRBV11-3 combines with J gene TRBJ2-3; tentatively, D is TRBD2 (6 bases). V was pared by 5 bases and J by 6 bases, with 18 bases between. Germline lookup yields CDR1 SGHNT and CDR2 YENEEA. This CDR3 has 15 residues. The CDR3 DNA is TGTGCCAGCAGCCACGGTTACCGGGGGTCCGATACGCAGTATTTT. Protein sequence: CASSHGYRGSDTQYF.

This clonotype turned up a few times. This chain uses TRBV5-1 with TRBJ2-5, with 7 bases matching TRBD1. This CDR3 is built from 15 residues. The junction had 5 bases not matched to a gene; V was cut back by 0 bases and J by 3 bases. In germline, CDR1 is SGHRS, CDR2 YFSETQ. CDR3 in amino acids: CASSLGGGQEETQYF. The CDR3 DNA follows: TGCGCCAGCAGCTTGGGTGGTGGACAGGAAGAGACCCAGTACTTC.

This clonotype has more than one count but fewer than ten. This chain links TRBV6-5 with TRBJ1-4, with TRBD1 identical over 9 bases. The CDR3 loop spans 16 amino acids. Germline lookup yields CDR1 MNHEY and CDR2 SVGAGI. Unmatched junction bases numbered 10, after V lost 3 bases and J lost 8 bases. This CDR3 reads CASSYGPTGGGEKLFF. As DNA, the CDR3 is TGTGCCAGCAGTTATGGACCGACAGGGGGGGGAGAAAAACTGTTTTTT.

This clonotype was detected only a few times. The CDR3 DNA reads as TGTGCCAGCAGTCTCCGTTCAGGGGTAGGTGAAGCTTTCTTT. Encoded protein: CASSLRSGVGEAFF. The chain joins TRBV12-3 or TRBV12-4 to TRBJ1-1, with a tentative D call TRBD1 (6 bases). V was shortened by 5 bases and J by 7 bases, with 17 bases between the two germline ends. The CDR3 is 14 amino acids.

The CDR3 spells CSATPQGKSLYEQYF. CDR3 DNA sequence: TGCAGTGCCACCCCACAGGGTAAAAGCCTATACGAGCAGTACTTC. The chain couples TRBV20-1 to TRBJ2-7; possibly TRBD1 for D (6 bases). Germline V gives CDR1 DFQATT, CDR2 SNEGSKA (reference sequence). The CDR3 contains 15 residues. The V end was cut by 6 bases, the J end by 4 bases, with 22 bases between.

This clonotype has just a few counts. CDR3 sequence: CASPLADTQYF. CDR3 coding DNA: TGTGCCAGTCCCCTAGCGGATACGCAGTATTTT. V usage is TRBV6-1 and J usage is TRBJ2-3, with D perhaps TRBD2 (6 bases). The V gene lost 9 bases and the J gene lost 6 bases, with 10 bases spanning the gap. The CDR3 contains 11 residues. Germline lookup yields CDR1 MNHNS and CDR2 SASEGT.

This chain connects TRBV4-2 to TRBJ2-7; D may be TRBD1 (5 bases). The ends were cut back, 2 bases at V and 2 bases at J, with 13 bases in the middle. CDR3 length: 15 amino acids. The germline CDR1 and CDR2 sequences are LGHNA and YNFKEQ. The CDR3 is CASSQWTDSPYEQYF. Here the CDR3 DNA reads TGTGCCAGCAGCCAATGGACCGACAGTCCCTACGAGCAGTACTTC.

The chain recombines TRBV20-1 with TRBJ2-5, with D possibly matching TRBD1 (5 bases). This CDR3 spans 14 amino acids. Trimming removed 0 bases at V and 5 bases at J, with 13 bases between. CDR1 and CDR2 from the germline V gene are DFQATT and SNEGSKA (reference sequence). The CDR3 coding sequence is TGCAGTGCTAGAGATGCCCAGGGTTTGGAGACCCAGTACTTC. Translated, it gives CSARDAQGLETQYF.

This clonotype was observed a single time. The chain carries TRBV7-9 and TRBJ1-4, with a tentative D call TRBD1 (5 bases). V was pared by 5 bases and J by 10 bases, with 14 bases between. Per the germline V gene, CDR1 is SEHNR and CDR2 is FQNEAQ (reference sequence). The CDR3 totals 13 residues. The CDR3 loop reads CASSQGFGGKLFF. The CDR3 nucleotides are TGTGCCAGCAGCCAGGGCTTTGGGGGAAAACTGTTTTTT.

This clonotype was counted many times. The J gene is TRBJ2-1, the V gene TRBV5-1; tentatively, D is TRBD1 (5 bases). Germline assignment: CDR1 SGHRS and CDR2 YFSETQ. CDR3 size: 14 residues. Trimming removed 6 bases from V and 9 bases from J, with 19 bases in between. CDR3 amino acids: CASIGSKGSSEQFF. CDR3 bases: TGCGCCAGCATTGGTTCTAAGGGGTCCAGTGAGCAGTTCTTC.

This clonotype was observed a handful of times. The rearrangement links TRBV12-3 or TRBV12-4 to TRBJ1-1, with D possibly TRBD1 on 5 matching bases. With 3 bases removed from V and 4 bases from J, the gap between germline ends came to 15 bases. This CDR3 contains 15 residues. CDR3 protein: CASSFNRGMGTEAFF. DNA for the CDR3: TGTGCCAGCAGTTTCAATAGGGGTATGGGCACTGAAGCTTTCTTT.

The chain recombines TRBV10-2 with TRBJ1-6; 8 positions agree with TRBD1. The CDR3 runs 16 residues. The junction had 8 bases not matched to a gene; V was cut back by 0 bases and J by 10 bases. Germline CDR1 reads WSHSY; CDR2 reads SAAADI. CDR3 sequence: CASSESDRGRGSPLHF. In nucleotides, the CDR3 is TGCGCCAGCAGTGAGTCCGACAGGGGTCGAGGCTCACCCCTCCACTTT.

The V call is TRBV27, the J call TRBJ1-1; TRBD1 aligns across 7 bases. The CDR3 runs 14 residues. Trimming cost V 4 bases and J 1 base; bases outside gene matches: 3. In germline, CDR1 is MNHEY, CDR2 SMNVEV (reference sequence). The chain's CDR3 is CASSYRGPNTEAFF. CDR3 DNA: TGTGCCAGCAGTTACAGGGGCCCGAACACTGAAGCTTTCTTT.

This clonotype was counted a few times. The chain is built from TRBV28 and TRBJ2-5; maybe TRBD2 (6 bases). The length of the CDR3 is 15 residues. Germline CDR1 is MDHEN and CDR2 is SYDVKM. Trimming left V 5 bases short and J 5 bases short, with 18 bases between. CDR3 in DNA: TGTGCCAGCAGTCAAACCCCAAATCTAGCGGAGACCCAGTACTTC. It yields the protein CASSQTPNLAETQYF.

This clonotype appeared a few times. The V gene is TRBV12-3 or TRBV12-4, the J gene TRBJ2-1, with D hard to call. With 3 bases removed from V and 7 bases from J, the gap between germline ends came to 13 bases. The CDR3 is made up of 14 amino acids. The CDR3 DNA follows: TGTGCCAGCAGTTTCCCCCCATGGGATAATGAGCAGTTCTTC. This translates into CASSFPPWDNEQFF.

This clonotype was detected only a few times. CDR3 region: CASSRGGTQYNEQFF. CDR3 coding DNA: TGCGCCAGCAGCCGGGGGGGGACGCAATACAATGAGCAGTTCTTC. V gene TRBV5-1 combines with J gene TRBJ2-1; 8 bases are a match to TRBD2. This CDR3 contains 15 residues. J lost 4 bases, V lost 4 bases, and 7 bases had no gene match. Per germline, CDR1 SGHRS and CDR2 YFSETQ.

This chain uses TRBV12-3 or TRBV12-4 with TRBJ2-4; TRBD1 is a possible D gene (5 bases). Trimming removed 3 bases at V and 9 bases at J, with 15 bases between. The CDR3 is 14 amino acids. CDR3 bases: TGTGCCAGCAGTTTTAAGGGAAGGGGAAGCATTCAGTACTTC. Encoded protein: CASSFKGRGSIQYF.

This clonotype was seen more than once but under ten times. The V call is TRBV12-5, the J call TRBJ2-3; no definite D call. Germline V lookup: CDR1 LGHNT, CDR2 FRNRAP. This CDR3 is built from 16 residues. The germline V and J ends were trimmed by 0 bases and 2 bases, with 12 bases remaining between them. CDR3 nucleotides: TGTGCTAGTGGTTTGGTACGTCCAGATCTCACAGATACGCAGTATTTT. Its translation: CASGLVRPDLTDTQYF.

The V gene is TRBV5-1, the J gene TRBJ2-1; D might be TRBD2 (5 bases). The CDR3 is made up of 15 amino acids. The ends were cut back, 6 bases at V and 2 bases at J, with 15 bases in the middle. Per the germline V gene, CDR1 is SGHRS and CDR2 is YFSETQ. CDR3 sequence reads: CASTPGRVTYNEQFF. In DNA form, the CDR3 reads TGCGCCAGCACCCCCGGGCGGGTAACCTACAATGAGCAGTTCTTC.

This clonotype has just a few counts. The chain couples TRBV20-1 to TRBJ1-4, with D possibly TRBD1 on 5 matching bases. The germline V and J ends were trimmed by 3 bases and 8 bases, with 19 bases remaining between them. Germline V gene data show CDR1 as DFQATT and CDR2 as SNEGSKA (reference sequence). This CDR3 is built from 15 residues. The CDR3 bases are TGCAGTGCTAGGGAGCCAGGGTCCTTAAGAGAAAAACTGTTTTTT. This codes for CSAREPGSLREKLFF.

The rearrangement joins TRBV5-6 to TRBJ1-3, with D possibly matching TRBD1 (6 bases). Germline-derived CDR1 and CDR2 are SGHDT and YYEEEE. The CDR3 contains 15 residues. The germline V and J ends were trimmed by 4 bases and 0 bases, with 11 bases remaining between them. CDR3 coding DNA: TGTGCCAGCAGCCGACTGGACAGCTCTGGAAACACCATATATTTT. This sequence encodes CASSRLDSSGNTIYF.

The rearrangement links TRBV7-2 to TRBJ2-6; TRBD2 aligns across 8 bases. This CDR3 contains 17 residues. Unmatched junction bases numbered 10, after V lost 7 bases and J lost 2 bases. Germline V gene lookup returns CDR1 SGHTA and CDR2 FQGNSA. The CDR3 region is CASTSDPRGAGANVLTF. The CDR3 DNA reads as TGTGCCAGCACTTCCGATCCGCGGGGGGCTGGGGCCAACGTCCTGACTTTC.

This chain connects TRBV20-1 to TRBJ2-3; D possibly corresponds to TRBD2 (6 bases). V lost 6 bases and J lost 4, with 17 bases in between. Germline V lookup: CDR1 DFQATT, CDR2 SNEGSKA (reference sequence). This CDR3 has 14 amino acids. CDR3 loop: CSAEPGLPPDTQYF. CDR3 bases: TGCAGTGCGGAACCGGGACTCCCCCCAGATACGCAGTATTTT.

The genes are TRBV14 and TRBJ2-3, with TRBD2 matching over 8 bases. This CDR3 contains 16 residues. V lost 4 bases and J lost 6; bases outside the gene matches: 12. Germline-derived CDR1 and CDR2 are SGHDN and FVKESK. The CDR3 bases are TGTGCCAGCAGCCTTAACACGGGACTAGTGGGGGATACGCAGTATTTT. It specifies CASSLNTGLVGDTQYF.